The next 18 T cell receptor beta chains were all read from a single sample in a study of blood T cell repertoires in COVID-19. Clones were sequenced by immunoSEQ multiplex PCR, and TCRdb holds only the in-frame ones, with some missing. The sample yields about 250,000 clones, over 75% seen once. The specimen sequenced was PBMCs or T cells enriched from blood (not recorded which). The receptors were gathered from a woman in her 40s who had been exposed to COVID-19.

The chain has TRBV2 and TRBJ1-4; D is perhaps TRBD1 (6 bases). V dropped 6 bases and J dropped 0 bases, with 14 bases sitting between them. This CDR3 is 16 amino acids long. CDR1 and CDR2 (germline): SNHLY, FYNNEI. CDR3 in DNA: TGTGCCAGCAGCGTGGACAGTGCTGCAACTAATGAAAAACTGTTTTTT. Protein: CASSVDSAATNEKLFF.

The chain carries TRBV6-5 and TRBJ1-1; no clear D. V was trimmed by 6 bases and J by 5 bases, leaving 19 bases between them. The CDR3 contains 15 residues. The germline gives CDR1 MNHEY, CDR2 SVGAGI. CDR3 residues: CASSLRPLAGTEAFF. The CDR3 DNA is TGTGCCAGCAGCCTCAGGCCTTTGGCGGGTACTGAAGCTTTCTTT.

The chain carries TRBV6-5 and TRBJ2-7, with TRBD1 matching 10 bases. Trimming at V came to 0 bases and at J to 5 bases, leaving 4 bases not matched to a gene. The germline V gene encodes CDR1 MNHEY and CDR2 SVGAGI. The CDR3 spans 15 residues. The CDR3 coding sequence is TGTGCCAGCAGTTACTCGGGGACAGGGGCCCACGAGCAGTACTTC. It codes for CASSYSGTGAHEQYF.

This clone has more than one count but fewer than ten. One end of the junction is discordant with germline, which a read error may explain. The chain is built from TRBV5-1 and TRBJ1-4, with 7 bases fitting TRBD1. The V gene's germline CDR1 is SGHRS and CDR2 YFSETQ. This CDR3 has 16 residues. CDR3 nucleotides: TGTGCCAGCAGCTCGGGAAACAGGGGAGGTTATGAAAAACTGTTTTTT. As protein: CASSSGNRGGYEKLFF.

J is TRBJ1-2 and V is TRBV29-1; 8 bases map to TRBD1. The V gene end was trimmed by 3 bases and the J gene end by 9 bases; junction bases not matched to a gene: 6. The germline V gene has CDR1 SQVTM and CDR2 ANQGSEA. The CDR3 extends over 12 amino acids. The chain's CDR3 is CSVDGTGGSYTF. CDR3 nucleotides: TGCAGCGTTGATGGGACAGGAGGGAGCTACACCTTC.

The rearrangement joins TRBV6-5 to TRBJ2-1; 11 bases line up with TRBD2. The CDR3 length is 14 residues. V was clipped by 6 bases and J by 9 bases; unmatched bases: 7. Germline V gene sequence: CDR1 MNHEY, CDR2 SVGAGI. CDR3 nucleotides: TGTGCCAGCAGCCCACTAGCGGGAGCTGGTGAGCAGTTCTTC. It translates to CASSPLAGAGEQFF.

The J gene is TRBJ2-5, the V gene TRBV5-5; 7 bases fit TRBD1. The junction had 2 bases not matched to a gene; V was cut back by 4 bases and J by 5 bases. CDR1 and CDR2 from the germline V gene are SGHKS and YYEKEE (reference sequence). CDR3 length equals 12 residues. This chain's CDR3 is CASSARGETQYF. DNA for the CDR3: TGTGCCAGCAGCGCCAGGGGGGAGACCCAGTACTTC.

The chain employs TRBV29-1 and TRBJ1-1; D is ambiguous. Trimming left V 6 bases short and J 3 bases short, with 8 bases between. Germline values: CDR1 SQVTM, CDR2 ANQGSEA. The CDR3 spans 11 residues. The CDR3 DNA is TGCAGCGTAACGGGGTACACTGAAGCTTTCTTT. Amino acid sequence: CSVTGYTEAFF.

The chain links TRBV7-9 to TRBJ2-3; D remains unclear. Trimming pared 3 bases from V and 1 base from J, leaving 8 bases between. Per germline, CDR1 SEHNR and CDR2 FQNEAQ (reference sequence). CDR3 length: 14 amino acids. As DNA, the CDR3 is TGTGCCAGCAGCTTGTTACGAGGCACAGATACGCAGTATTTT. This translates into CASSLLRGTDTQYF.

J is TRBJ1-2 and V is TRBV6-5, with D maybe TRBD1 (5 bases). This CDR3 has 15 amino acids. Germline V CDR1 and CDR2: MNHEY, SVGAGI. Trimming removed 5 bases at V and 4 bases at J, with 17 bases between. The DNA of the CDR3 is TGTGCCAGCAGTCCGTCCGACAGTAACCTCTATGGCTACACCTTC. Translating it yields CASSPSDSNLYGYTF.

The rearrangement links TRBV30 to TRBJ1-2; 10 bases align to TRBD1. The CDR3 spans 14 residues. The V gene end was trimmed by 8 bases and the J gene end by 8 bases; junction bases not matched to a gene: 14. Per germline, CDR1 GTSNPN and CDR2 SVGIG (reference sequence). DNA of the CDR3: TGTGCCCGCTTTTCTGACAGGGGGCATCAAGGCTACACCTTC. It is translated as CARFSDRGHQGYTF.

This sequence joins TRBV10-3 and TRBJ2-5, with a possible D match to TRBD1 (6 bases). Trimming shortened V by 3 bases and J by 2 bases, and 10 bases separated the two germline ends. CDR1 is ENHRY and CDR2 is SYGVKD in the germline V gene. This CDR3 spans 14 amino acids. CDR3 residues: CAISDLGQQETQYF. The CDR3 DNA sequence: TGTGCCATCAGTGACCTCGGACAGCAAGAGACCCAGTACTTC.

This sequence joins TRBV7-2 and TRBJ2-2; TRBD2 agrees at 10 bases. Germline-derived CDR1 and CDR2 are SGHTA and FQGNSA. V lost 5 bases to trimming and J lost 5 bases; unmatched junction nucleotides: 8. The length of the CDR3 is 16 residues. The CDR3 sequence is CASSPVPSGGTGELFF. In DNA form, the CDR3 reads TGTGCCAGCAGCCCAGTGCCTAGCGGGGGAACCGGGGAGCTGTTTTTT.

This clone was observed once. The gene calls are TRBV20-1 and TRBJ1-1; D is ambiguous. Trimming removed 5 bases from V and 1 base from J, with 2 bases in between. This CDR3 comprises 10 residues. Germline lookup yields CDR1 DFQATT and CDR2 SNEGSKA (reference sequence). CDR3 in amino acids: CSARNTEAFF. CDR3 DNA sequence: TGCAGTGCTCGGAACACTGAAGCTTTCTTT.

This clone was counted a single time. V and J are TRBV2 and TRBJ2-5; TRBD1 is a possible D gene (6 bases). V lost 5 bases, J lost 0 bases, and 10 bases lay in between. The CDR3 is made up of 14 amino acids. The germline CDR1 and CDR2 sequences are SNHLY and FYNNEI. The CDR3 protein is CASSRDRYQETQYF. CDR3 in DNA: TGTGCCAGCAGTAGAGACAGGTACCAAGAGACCCAGTACTTC. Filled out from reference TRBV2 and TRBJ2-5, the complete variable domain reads EPEVTQTPSHQVTQMGQEVILRCVPISNHLYFYWYRQILGQKVEFLVSFYNNEISEKSEIFDDQFSVERPDGSNFTLKIRSTKLEDSAMYFCASSRDRYQETQYFGPGTRLLVL.

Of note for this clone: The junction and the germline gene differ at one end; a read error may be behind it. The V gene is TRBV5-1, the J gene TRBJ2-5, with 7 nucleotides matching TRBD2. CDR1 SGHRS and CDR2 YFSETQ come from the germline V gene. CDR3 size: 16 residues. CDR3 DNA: TGTGCCAGCACCCCCGCATCGGCGGGAGTGTCGGAGACCCAGTACTTC. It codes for CASTPASAGVSETQYF.

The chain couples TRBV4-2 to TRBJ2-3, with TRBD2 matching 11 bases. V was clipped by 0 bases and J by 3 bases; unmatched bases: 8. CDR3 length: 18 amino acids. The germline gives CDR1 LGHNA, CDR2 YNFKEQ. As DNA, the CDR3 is TGTGCCAGCAGCCAAGAGGCTAGCGGGGGGATTCCTACAGATACGCAGTATTTT. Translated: CASSQEASGGIPTDTQYF.

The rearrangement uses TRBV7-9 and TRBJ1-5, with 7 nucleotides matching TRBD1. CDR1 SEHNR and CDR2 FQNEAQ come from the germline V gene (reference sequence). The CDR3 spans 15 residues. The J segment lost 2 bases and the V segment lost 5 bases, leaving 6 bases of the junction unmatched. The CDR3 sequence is CASSPRGGGNQPQHF. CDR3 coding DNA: TGTGCCAGCAGCCCCCGAGGGGGCGGCAATCAGCCCCAGCATTTT.